One sample yielded the 16 T cell receptor beta chains listed below, sequenced in a study of T cells after yellow fever vaccination. MiXCR, applied by TCRdb to the 5' RACE reads, yields one record per CDR3 protein. The sample records some 290,000 distinct CDR3 sequences, roughly 10% being singletons. Source: CD4+ T cells sorted from PBMCs, taken 45 days after the yellow fever booster vaccination. These receptors all stem from a man younger than 35 who received the YFV17D yellow fever vaccine.

There are a few counts of this clonotype. The chain employs TRBV6-1 and TRBJ2-1, with TRBD1 matching over 8 bases. CDR1 is MNHNS, CDR2 SASEGT, per germline. This CDR3 spans 18 amino acids. J lost 6 bases, V lost 1 base, and 14 bases had no gene match. Here the CDR3 reads CASSEVSGGQGASNEQFF. For the CDR3, the DNA is TGTGCCAGCAGTGAAGTATCAGGGGGCCAGGGAGCATCCAATGAGCAGTTCTTC.

This clonotype was detected a few times. One end of the junction varies from germline; a read error may be responsible. The chain carries TRBV7-9 and TRBJ2-3; D unclear. Germline V gene data show CDR1 as SEHNR and CDR2 as FQNEAQ (reference sequence). The CDR3 extends over 13 amino acids. CDR3 coding DNA: TGTGCCAGCAGCTTGGCAGCCACAGATACGCAGTTTTTT. This sequence encodes CASSLAATDTQFF.

The genes are TRBV3-2 and TRBJ2-7. TRBV3-2 is given as a pseudogene. CDR3 size: 11 residues. The CDR3 nucleotides are TGTGCCAGCAGCCAAGATGGCGAGCAGTACGTC. Protein product: CASSQDGEQYV.

This clonotype has only a few counts. The chain is built from TRBV12-3 or TRBV12-4 and TRBJ2-1; 8 bases are a match to TRBD1. Unmatched junction bases numbered 12, after V lost 7 bases and J lost 10 bases. The CDR3 covers 14 residues. The CDR3 loop is CASTFQGATREQFF. The CDR3 DNA is TGTGCCAGCACCTTCCAGGGGGCTACAAGGGAGCAGTTCTTC.

This clonotype was seen more than once but under ten times. The genes are TRBV25-1 and TRBJ1-2, with D possibly being TRBD1 (5 bases). This CDR3 region has 13 residues. The germline gives CDR1 MGHDK, CDR2 SYGVNS. Between the trimmed V and J ends, which lost 7 bases and 8 bases, there was a span of 17 bases. The CDR3 DNA reads as TGTGCCAGCAAAAAGTCGCAGGGTACGGGCTACACCTTC. Encoded protein: CASKKSQGTGYTF.

In this sample, this clonotype turned up a few times. The rearrangement links TRBV29-1 to TRBJ1-2, with D possibly TRBD1 on 5 matching bases. Germline lookup yields CDR1 SQVTM and CDR2 ANQGSEA. Deletions cut 4 bases from V and 4 bases from J, with 10 bases between. The CDR3 runs 12 residues. The chain's CDR3 is CSVGTGAYGYTF. The CDR3 DNA follows: TGCAGCGTTGGCACAGGTGCCTATGGCTACACCTTC.

This clonotype has just a few counts. The CDR3 loop is CASSKSIGEGHEQYV. CDR3 DNA sequence: TGTGCCAGCAGCAAGTCTATTGGTGAGGGGCACGAGCAGTACGTC. This chain connects TRBV21-1 to TRBJ2-7; the table names TRBD1, a call not compared with the DNA. TRBV21-1 is assigned pseudogene status. The CDR3 runs 15 residues.

This clonotype was counted many times. This chain uses TRBV7-2 with TRBJ1-2, with 7 bases fitting TRBD1. The V segment lost 1 base and the J segment 6 bases; nucleotides outside the gene matches: 2. CDR1 SGHTA and CDR2 FQGNSA come from the germline V gene. This CDR3 is 13 amino acids long. The CDR3, as DNA: TGTGCCAGCAGCTTAGGGACAGGAGATGGCTACACCTTC. Translated: CASSLGTGDGYTF.

This clonotype has a handful of counts. CDR3 in DNA: TGTGCCAGCAGTGACTGGGACGTGAGGTCCTTCCGGAACACTGAAGCTTTCTTT. As protein: CASSDWDVRSFRNTEAFF. The V and J genes are TRBV6-4 and TRBJ1-1, with D perhaps TRBD1 (5 bases). The CDR3 is made up of 18 amino acids. The germline V gene encodes CDR1 MRHNA and CDR2 SNTAGT. V lost 1 base to trimming and J lost 1 base, with 19 bases between them.

This clonotype was recorded at least ten times. The chain combines TRBV6-2 or TRBV6-3 with TRBJ2-3, with D possibly being TRBD2 (5 bases). The CDR3 loop spans 14 amino acids. Per germline, CDR1 MNHEY and CDR2 SVGEGT. Trimming shortened V by 0 bases and J by 4 bases, and 8 bases separated the two germline ends. The CDR3, as DNA: TGTGCCAGCAGTTACTCGCCTAGCTCAGATACGCAGTATTTT. It translates to CASSYSPSSDTQYF.

The V gene is TRBV28, the J gene TRBJ1-1; D is uncertain. This CDR3 is built from 14 residues. Germline V gene data show CDR1 as MDHEN and CDR2 as SYDVKM. The ends were cut back, 4 bases at V and 12 bases at J, with 21 bases in the middle. The CDR3 DNA follows: TGTGCCAGCAGTTCCCAGCCCCTGGTTTGGGCGCCTTTCTTT. Protein product: CASSSQPLVWAPFF.

V usage is TRBV18 and J usage is TRBJ2-7, with D perhaps TRBD1 (6 bases). CDR1 KGHSH and CDR2 LQKENI come from the germline V gene. V dropped 3 bases and J dropped 5 bases, with 11 bases sitting between them. The CDR3 totals 13 residues. This CDR3 is CASSPSQGHEQYF. As DNA, the CDR3 is TGTGCCAGCTCACCGTCTCAGGGGCACGAGCAGTACTTC.

This clonotype was seen many times. The chain combines TRBV7-2 with TRBJ2-1; a weak D match, TRBD2 (6 bases). This CDR3 is built from 13 residues. With 0 bases removed from V and 9 bases from J, the gap between germline ends came to 9 bases. Germline CDR1 SGHTA, CDR2 FQGNSA. CDR3 sequence reads: CASSLAEGGEQFF. The CDR3 nucleotides are TGTGCCAGCAGCTTAGCGGAGGGAGGTGAGCAGTTCTTC.

This clonotype has a count of ten or more. The chain combines TRBV5-6 with TRBJ1-2; D call uncertain. Germline CDR1 SGHDT, CDR2 YYEEEE. This CDR3 spans 13 amino acids. The ends were cut back, 0 bases at V and 8 bases at J, with 11 bases in the middle. The CDR3 DNA follows: TGTGCCAGCAGCTTGGGAGACGGAAACGGCTACACCTTC. It encodes CASSLGDGNGYTF.

This clonotype was seen only a few times. This rearrangement joins TRBV18 to TRBJ1-1; D not certain. The CDR3 contains 15 residues. The germline gives CDR1 KGHSH, CDR2 LQKENI. V lost 4 bases, J lost 0 bases, and 12 bases lay in between. The CDR3: CASSQNQDMNTEAFF. In nucleotides, the CDR3 is TGTGCCAGCTCACAGAACCAGGATATGAACACTGAAGCTTTCTTT.

There are many counts of this clonotype. The chain couples TRBV30 to TRBJ2-3; no definite D call. CDR1 GTSNPN and CDR2 SVGIG come from the germline V gene (reference sequence). Deletions cut 4 bases from V and 1 base from J, with 18 bases between. The CDR3 has 16 amino acids. The CDR3 DNA reads TGTGCCTGGAAAGGTCCGGGCAACCGGGGCACAGATACGCAGTATTTT. This codes for CAWKGPGNRGTDTQYF.